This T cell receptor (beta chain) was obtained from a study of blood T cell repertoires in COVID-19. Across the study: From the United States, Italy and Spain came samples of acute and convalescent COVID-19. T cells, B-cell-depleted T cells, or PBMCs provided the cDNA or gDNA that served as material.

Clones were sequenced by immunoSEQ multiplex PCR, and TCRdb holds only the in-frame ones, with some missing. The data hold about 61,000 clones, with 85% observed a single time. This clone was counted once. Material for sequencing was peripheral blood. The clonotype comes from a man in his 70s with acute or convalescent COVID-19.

This chain's CDR3 is CASSPAGGASGYTF. The CDR3 coding sequence is TGTGCCAGCTCTCCAGCTGGGGGGGCTAGTGGCTACACCTTC. The rearrangement links TRBV18 to TRBJ1-2; tentative D call: TRBD1 (6 bases). The CDR3 contains 14 residues. Deletions cut 6 bases from V and 7 bases from J, with 18 bases between. Germline CDR1 and CDR2: KGHSH and LQKENI.